This TCR beta chain originates from a study of T cells after yellow fever vaccination. Per germline, CDR1 MGHRA and CDR2 YSYEKL. Deletions cut 3 bases from V and 6 bases from J, with 7 bases between. The CDR3 extends over 12 amino acids. As to this clonotype: Its antigen is unknown.

Study-wide findings and caveats: Subsequent booster samples again held most clones from primary vaccination (around 96% CD4, 88% CD8).

MiXCR, applied by TCRdb to the 5' RACE reads, yields one record per CDR3 protein. The sample contains roughly 300,000 distinct CDR3 sequences, around 8.1% of which appear only once. The sequences come from PBMCs, collected more than 40 days after the first yellow fever vaccination. This TCR derives from a man between 18 and 35 years old who received the YFV17D yellow fever vaccine. This chain joins TRBV4-1 and TRBJ2-3; a weak D match, TRBD1 (5 bases). Here the CDR3 DNA reads TGCGCCAGCAGCCACTACAGGGATACGCAGTATTTT. The encoded protein is CASSHYRDTQYF.